This T cell receptor (beta chain) was retrieved from a study of T cell repertoires in cytomegalovirus infection. TCRdb passed the reads through MiXCR, listing each CDR3 protein once. The table has nearly 700,000 distinct CDR3 sequences, around a third seen once. This clonotype came up a few times. Its antigen remains unidentified. Germline V gene data show CDR1 as SGHVS and CDR2 as FNYEAQ. V lost 5 bases, J lost 0 bases, and 13 bases lay in between. This CDR3 contains 16 residues. The TCR was taken from a human donor in good health (CMV status not recorded). Some clones in this sample may be carry-over from other donors' samples. The rearrangement uses TRBV7-6 and TRBJ1-4; TRBD1 might be the D (5 bases). This specimen consisted of cultured PBMCs, obtained from culture after CMV antigen stimulation. CDR3 protein: CASSPQDSATNEKLFF. The CDR3, as DNA: TGTGCCAGCAGCCCGCAAGACAGCGCAACTAATGAAAAACTGTTTTTT.